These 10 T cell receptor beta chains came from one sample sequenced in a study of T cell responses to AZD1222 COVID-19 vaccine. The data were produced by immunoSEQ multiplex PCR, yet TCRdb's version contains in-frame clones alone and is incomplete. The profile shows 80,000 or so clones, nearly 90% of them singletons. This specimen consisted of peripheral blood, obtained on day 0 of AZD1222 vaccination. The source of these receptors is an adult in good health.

CDR3 sequence reads: CASSPEGRGEGGNTEAFF. As DNA, the CDR3 is TGTGCCAGCAGCCCAGAGGGACGAGGGGAGGGAGGAAACACTGAAGCTTTCTTT. The J gene is TRBJ1-1, the V gene TRBV9; D perhaps matches TRBD1 (5 bases). The V gene lost 4 bases and the J gene lost 2 bases, with 24 bases spanning the gap. The CDR3 consists of 18 residues. Germline CDR1 and CDR2: SGDLS and YYNGEE.

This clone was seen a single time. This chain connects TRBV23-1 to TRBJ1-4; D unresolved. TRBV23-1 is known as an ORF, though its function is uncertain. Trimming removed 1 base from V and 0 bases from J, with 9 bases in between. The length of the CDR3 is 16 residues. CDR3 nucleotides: TGCGCCAGCAGTCAATGGTCCGTTGCAACTAATGAAAAACTGTTTTTT. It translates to CASSQWSVATNEKLFF.

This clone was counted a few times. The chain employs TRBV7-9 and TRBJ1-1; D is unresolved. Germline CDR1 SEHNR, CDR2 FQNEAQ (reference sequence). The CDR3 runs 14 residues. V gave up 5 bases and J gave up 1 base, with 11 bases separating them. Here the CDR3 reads CASSAFRGNTEAFF. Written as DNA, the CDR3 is TGTGCCAGCAGCGCCTTCAGAGGGAACACTGAAGCTTTCTTT.

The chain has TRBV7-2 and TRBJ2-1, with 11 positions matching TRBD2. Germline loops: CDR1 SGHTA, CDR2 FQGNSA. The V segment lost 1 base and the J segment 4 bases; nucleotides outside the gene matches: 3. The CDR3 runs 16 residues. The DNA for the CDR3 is TGTGCCAGCAGCTTAGGGCTAGCGGGAGGATACAATGAGCAGTTCTTC. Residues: CASSLGLAGGYNEQFF.

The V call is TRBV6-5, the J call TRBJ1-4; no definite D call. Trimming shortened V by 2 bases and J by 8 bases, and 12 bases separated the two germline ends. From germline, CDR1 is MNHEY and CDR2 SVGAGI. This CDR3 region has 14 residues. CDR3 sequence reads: CASSYNRGGEKLFF. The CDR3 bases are TGTGCCAGCAGTTACAACCGGGGAGGAGAAAAACTGTTTTTT.

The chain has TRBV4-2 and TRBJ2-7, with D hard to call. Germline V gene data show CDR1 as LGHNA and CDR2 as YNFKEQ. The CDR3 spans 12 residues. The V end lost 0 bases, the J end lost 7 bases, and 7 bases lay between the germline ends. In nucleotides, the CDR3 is TGTGCCAGCAGCCAAGATGTAACTGAGCAGTACTTC. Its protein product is CASSQDVTEQYF.

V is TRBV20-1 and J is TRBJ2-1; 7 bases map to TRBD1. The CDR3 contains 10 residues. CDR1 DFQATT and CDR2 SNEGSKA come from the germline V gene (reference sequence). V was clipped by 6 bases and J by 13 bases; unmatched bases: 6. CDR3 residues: CSALDRVQFF. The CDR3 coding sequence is TGCAGTGCACTCGACAGGGTCCAGTTCTTC.

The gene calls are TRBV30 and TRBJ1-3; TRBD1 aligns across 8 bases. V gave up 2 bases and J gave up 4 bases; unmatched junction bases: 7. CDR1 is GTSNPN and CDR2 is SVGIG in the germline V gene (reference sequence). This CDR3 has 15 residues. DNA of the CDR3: TGTGCCTGGAGTTTCACCAGGGGGCTAGGAAACACCATATATTTT. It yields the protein CAWSFTRGLGNTIYF. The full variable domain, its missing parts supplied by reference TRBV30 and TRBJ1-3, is SQTIHQWPATLVQPVGSPLSLECTVEGTSNPNLYWYRQAAGRGLQLLFYSVGIGQISSEVPQNLSASRPQDRQFILSSKKLLLSDSGFYLCAWSFTRGLGNTIYFGEGSWLTVV.

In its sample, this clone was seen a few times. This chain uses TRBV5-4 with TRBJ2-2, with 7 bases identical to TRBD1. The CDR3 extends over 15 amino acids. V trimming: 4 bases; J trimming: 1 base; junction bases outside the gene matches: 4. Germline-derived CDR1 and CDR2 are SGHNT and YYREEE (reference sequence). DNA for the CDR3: TGTGCCAGCAGCCCTCGACAGGGGAACACCGGGGAGCTGTTTTTT. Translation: CASSPRQGNTGELFF.

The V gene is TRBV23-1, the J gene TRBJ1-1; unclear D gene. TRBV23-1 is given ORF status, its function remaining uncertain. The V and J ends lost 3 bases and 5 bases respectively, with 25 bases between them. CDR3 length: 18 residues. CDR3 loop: CASSQGRRSPLGRTEAFF. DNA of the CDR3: TGCGCCAGCAGTCAGGGCCGACGGTCGCCTCTGGGTAGAACTGAAGCTTTCTTT.